The clone carrying this T cell receptor (beta chain) came up many times. This sample is part of a study of T cells in Graves' hyperthyroidism and ophthalmopathy. CDR3 size: 15 residues. The germline V and J ends were trimmed by 0 bases and 6 bases, with 12 bases remaining between them. CDR1 is LGHDT, CDR2 YNNKEL, per germline (reference sequence). Regions amplified from RNA transcripts were the TCR beta CDR3 regions. The TCR CDR3 was amplified in a first-round RT-PCR using the HTBI primer set. TCRdb processed the multiplex PCR reads anew with MiXCR; each CDR3 protein has one entry. The sample yields hundreds of thousands of distinct CDR3 sequences, about 15% seen once.

The TCR sequence derives from a woman between 50 and 59 years old with Graves' ophthalmopathy. The rearrangement links TRBV3-1 to TRBJ1-5; no clear D gene. Material: blood. The CDR3 reads CASSQDHGLGQPQHF. The CDR3 DNA reads TGTGCCAGCAGCCAAGATCACGGTCTCGGTCAGCCCCAGCATTTT.